This T cell receptor beta chain was documented in a study of CD8+ T cells in alopecia areata. This clone was recorded once. RNA was isolated and reverse transcribed to cDNA, the sequencing template. Assay used: immunoSEQ multiplex PCR; TCRdb lists only in-frame clones, some missing. The sample lists 170,000 or so clones, about two thirds occurring once. The treatment denotes: oral pan-JAK inhibitor, 5-10 mg twice daily. Lesional scalp tissue (obtained by punch biopsy) and peripheral blood were collected from alopecia areata patients. The clonotype comes from a human donor with alopecia areata. The specimen was CD4+ T cells sorted from blood, collected at week 4, from a patient treated with tofacitinib.

The CDR3 sequence is CASSLDRGKETQYF. CDR3 nucleotides: TGTGCCAGCAGTCTCGACAGGGGGAAAGAGACCCAGTACTTC. The rearrangement uses TRBV2 and TRBJ2-5; the match to TRBD1 covers 9 bases. With V trimmed by 5 bases and J by 3 bases, 4 bases remained unmatched. The V gene's germline CDR1 is SNHLY and CDR2 FYNNEI. CDR3 size: 14 residues.